This T cell receptor beta chain was sequenced for a study of blood T cell repertoires in COVID-19 (dated by TCRdb to the early 2020s). Regarding the research as a whole: The collaborator samples originated in the United States, Italy and Spain and spanned the acute and convalescent phases of COVID-19. Deeply sampled blood TCRbeta repertoires from subjects exposed to, actively infected with, or recovered from COVID-19 were included in the dataset. The prospective study material was composed of cDNA or gDNA derived from T cells, B-cell-depleted T cells, or PBMCs. Where available, HLA class I and class II types were obtained from metadata supplied by the sample provider rather than from assay-based typing. A de-identified subject ID, COVID-19 status, age in years and sex were almost always included in the sample metadata. Samples were obtained from the ongoing ImmuneRACE study (first 160 participants) and from roughly 1,300 subjects provided by 6 global collaborators. The repertoires were released in a freely available public database intended as a resource for research on the immune response to SARS-CoV-2.

Broad study findings and their caveats: Clinical and demographic metadata were provided uncurated, with the amount varying by source and participant.

TCRbeta CDR3 regions were amplified from genomic DNA using the immunoSEQ Assay, a bias-controlled multiplex PCR. From the authors' description of their analysis: The number of nucleated cells in each sample was estimated from the amplification of reference gene primers within the assay. To quantify the absolute abundance of each unique TCRbeta CDR3 rearrangement, sequence reads were collapsed and filtered. For each sample, productive Simpson clonality was calculated as the square root of Simpson's diversity index across productive rearrangements. TCRdb took this table from immuneACCESS and kept in-frame rearrangements with V and J called. Such tables lack part of the clones; where checked against another copy, unresolved V genes explain under half of the gap, and the rest is unexplained. V and J calls and clone size come straight from that table; D and trimming were deduced from the DNA. A total of about 160,000 clones appear in this sample, about 83% of them only once. The ten biggest clones cover about 9.4% of the sample.

The CDR3 holds 14 amino acids from the cysteine to the phenylalanine. The only DNA kept is the CDR3, 42 bases in frame from the first base. CDR1 and CDR2, per the germline V gene (reference sequence), are LGHDT and YNNKEL. A distance of 13 bases separates the germline ends of V and J, which lose 0 bases and 10 bases respectively. In Seattle, one collaborating source enrolled patients while the infection was active and tracked those patients longitudinally over the course of disease. Whole blood was collected in K2EDTA tubes by collaborating institutions according to the institutions' own protocols. For TCRbeta analysis, collaborators shipped samples as frozen whole blood, isolated PBMCs, or DNA extracted from either of those sample types. A word on this clone: The target of this receptor is not known. There are no base qualities to consult, and no much larger clone falls within one base.

The rearranged segments are TRBV3-1 (or the pseudogene TRBV3-2) and TRBJ2-1; 5 matching bases give a weak D call of TRBD2. This sequence originates from a woman in her 70s with COVID-19, enrolled during active disease. Sequenced material: peripheral blood. The DNA sequence is given as TGTGCCAGCAGCCAAGATGTAGAGGTAGCGGAGCAGTTCTTC. Its translation is CASSQDVEVAEQFF.